Listed below are T cell receptor beta chains from one sample, sequenced in a study of T cell responses to AZD1222 COVID-19 vaccine. Profiled with immunoSEQ multiplex PCR; TCRdb holds only in-frame clones, not every one. The data show 150,000 or so clones, about 91% seen once. The source was peripheral blood, collected on day 0 of AZD1222 vaccination. Receptor source: an adult in good health. Both conserved end residues are part of each CDR3. Each record gives: J gene, V gene, D gene, clone size, CDR3 protein, CDR3 DNA. The D gene is left open where the match is weak. Clone size is stated in some rows and not others, as once, few, many or a class when expanded.

>TRBJ1-5|TRBV29-1|TRBD1|once
CSVTGTGGAGAFQPQHF
TGCAGCGTTACCGGGACAGGGGGCGCAGGAGCCTTCCAGCCCCAGCATTTT
>TRBJ2-1|TRBV27|.|.
CASSLGLAVSHNEQFF
TGTGCCAGCAGTTTGGGGCTAGCCGTCTCCCACAATGAGCAGTTCTTC
>TRBJ2-2|TRBV10-1|.|.
CASSERPCGELFF
TGCGCCAGCAGTGAGAGACCCTGCGGGGAGCTGTTTTTT
>TRBJ1-2|TRBV10-1|.|.
CASSDGGNYGYTF
TGCGCCAGCAGTGATGGGGGGAACTATGGCTACACCTTC
>TRBJ1-4|TRBV5-1|.|.
CASRPTQGRNEKLFF
TGCGCCAGCAGACCAACGCAGGGGAGGAACGAAAAACTGTTTTTT
>TRBJ2-1|TRBV9|TRBD1|.
CASRGTANNEQFF
TGTGCCAGCCGAGGGACAGCCAACAATGAGCAGTTCTTC
>TRBJ1-4|TRBV7-9|.|.
CASSFSGGNEKLFF
TGTGCCAGCAGCTTCAGCGGGGGGAATGAAAAACTGTTTTTT
>TRBJ1-6|TRBV7-2|.|once
CASSSLIWGSPLHF
TGTGCCAGCAGCTCACTGATATGGGGTTCACCCCTCCACTTT
>TRBJ2-7|TRBV25-1|.|.
CASSERTDSEQYF
TGTGCCAGCAGTGAAAGGACAGACAGCGAGCAGTACTTC
>TRBJ2-1|TRBV3-1/TRBV3-2|TRBD2|.
CASSPPSGEQFF
TGTGCCAGCAGCCCTCCTAGCGGGGAGCAGTTCTTC
>TRBJ2-1|TRBV6-4|TRBD2|.
CASSVSGGEGEQFF
TGTGCCAGCAGTGTCAGCGGGGGGGAGGGTGAGCAGTTCTTC
>TRBJ2-1|TRBV7-9|TRBD1|.
CASSLVGQGAVEQFF
TGTGCCAGCAGCTTAGTTGGGCAGGGGGCGGTTGAGCAGTTCTTC
>TRBJ2-3|TRBV18|.|.
CASSPPDHTQYF
TGTGCCAGCTCACCCCCCGACCACACGCAGTATTTT
>TRBJ2-5|TRBV3-1/TRBV3-2|TRBD2|.
CASAGPAGGFETQYF
TGTGCCAGCGCCGGGCCAGCGGGGGGCTTCGAGACCCAGTACTTC
>TRBJ1-1|TRBV18|.|.
CASSPAGTANTEAFF
TGTGCCAGCTCACCGGCGGGGACGGCGAACACTGAAGCTTTCTTT
>TRBJ2-7|TRBV5-4|TRBD1|.
CASSTDREPSYEQYF
TGTGCCAGCAGCACCGACAGGGAGCCCTCCTACGAGCAGTACTTC
>TRBJ2-7|TRBV18|TRBD2|.
CASSPIRVASGSNPGYGQYF
TGTGCCAGCTCACCAATTAGGGTGGCTAGCGGGAGTAACCCTGGGTATGGGCAGTACTTC
>TRBJ2-5|TRBV11-1|.|.
CASRFTALQETQYF
TGTGCCAGCAGGTTTACAGCTCTTCAAGAGACCCAGTACTTC
>TRBJ2-7|TRBV6-2/TRBV6-3|.|.
CASSSPGDYEQYF
TGTGCCAGCAGTTCCCCGGGGGACTACGAGCAGTACTTC
>TRBJ2-5|TRBV21-1|.|.
CASSPREGGETQYF
TGTGCCAGCAGTCCCCGGGAGGGCGGAGAGACCCAGTACTTC
>TRBJ2-3|TRBV3-1/TRBV3-2|.|.
CASSHNLVFTDTQYF
TGTGCCAGCAGCCACAATCTAGTTTTCACAGATACGCAGTATTTT
>TRBJ2-1|TRBV19|TRBD1|.
CASSPGQVYNEQFF
TGTGCCAGTAGTCCGGGACAGGTCTACAATGAGCAGTTCTTC
>TRBJ1-1|TRBV7-9|TRBD1|.
CASSIIQGALTEAFF
TGTGCCAGCAGCATTATTCAGGGGGCTTTGACTGAAGCTTTCTTT
>TRBJ1-2|TRBV7-2|.|.
CASSLATIDGYTF
TGTGCCAGCAGCTTAGCCACCATCGATGGCTACACCTTC